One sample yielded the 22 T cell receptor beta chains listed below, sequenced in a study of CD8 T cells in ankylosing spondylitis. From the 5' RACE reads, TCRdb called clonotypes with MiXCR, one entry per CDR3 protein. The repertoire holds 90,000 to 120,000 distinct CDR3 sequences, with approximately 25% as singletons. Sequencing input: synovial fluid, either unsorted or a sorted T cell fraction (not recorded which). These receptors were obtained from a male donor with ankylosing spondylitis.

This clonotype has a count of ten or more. Here the CDR3 DNA reads TGCGCCAGCAGATCCTTAACGGGAGCAACTTACAATGAGCAGTTCTTC. Translation: CASRSLTGATYNEQFF. The genes are TRBV5-1 and TRBJ2-1, with D possibly TRBD2 on 6 matching bases. The CDR3 has 16 residues. Germline lookup yields CDR1 SGHRS and CDR2 YFSETQ. Between the trimmed V and J ends, which lost 5 bases and 4 bases, there was a span of 19 bases. Together with reference TRBV5-1 and TRBJ2-1, the CDR3 gives the full variable domain: KAGVTQTPRYLIKTRGQQVTLSCSPISGHRSVSWYQQTPGQGLQFLFEYFSETQRNKGNFPGRFSGRQFSNSRSEMNVSTLELGDSALYLCASRSLTGATYNEQFFGPGTRLTVL.

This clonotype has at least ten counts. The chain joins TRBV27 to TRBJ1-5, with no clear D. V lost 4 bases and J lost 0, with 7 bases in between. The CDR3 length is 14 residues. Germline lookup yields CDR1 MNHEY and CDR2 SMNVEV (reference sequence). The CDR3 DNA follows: TGTGCCAGCAGTTGGACCTTTAGCAATCAGCCCCAGCATTTT. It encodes CASSWTFSNQPQHF.

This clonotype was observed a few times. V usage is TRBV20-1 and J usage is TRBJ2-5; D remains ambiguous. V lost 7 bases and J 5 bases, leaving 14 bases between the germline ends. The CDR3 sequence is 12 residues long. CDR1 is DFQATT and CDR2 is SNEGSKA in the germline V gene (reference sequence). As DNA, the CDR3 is TGCAGTGTAGGGTCTCCCGAGGAGACCCAGTACTTC. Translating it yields CSVGSPEETQYF.

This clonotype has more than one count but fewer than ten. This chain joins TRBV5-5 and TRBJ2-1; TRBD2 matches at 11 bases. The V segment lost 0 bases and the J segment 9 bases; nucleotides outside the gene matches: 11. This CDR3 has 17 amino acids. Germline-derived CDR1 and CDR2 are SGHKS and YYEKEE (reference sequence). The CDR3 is CASSLGVAGGLQGEQFF. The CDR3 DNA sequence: TGTGCCAGCAGCTTGGGAGTAGCGGGAGGGCTACAGGGTGAGCAGTTCTTC.

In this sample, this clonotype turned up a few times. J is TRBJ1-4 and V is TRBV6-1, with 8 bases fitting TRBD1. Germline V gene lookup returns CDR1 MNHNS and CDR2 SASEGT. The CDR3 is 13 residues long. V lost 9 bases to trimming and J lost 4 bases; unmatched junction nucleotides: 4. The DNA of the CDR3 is TGTGCCAGTAGACAGGGGTTTAATGAAAAACTGTTTTTT. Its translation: CASRQGFNEKLFF.

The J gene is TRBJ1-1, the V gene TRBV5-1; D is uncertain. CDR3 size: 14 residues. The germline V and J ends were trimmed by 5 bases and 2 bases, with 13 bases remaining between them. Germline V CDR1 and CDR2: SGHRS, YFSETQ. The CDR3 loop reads CASRISADNTEAFF. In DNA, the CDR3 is TGCGCCAGCAGGATCTCGGCGGATAACACTGAAGCTTTCTTT.

CDR3 region: CASSFYGTGGQPQHF. CDR3 DNA sequence: TGTGCCAGCAGTTTCTACGGGACAGGGGGCCAGCCCCAGCATTTT. V and J are TRBV12-3 or TRBV12-4 and TRBJ1-5; 12 nucleotides align to TRBD1. CDR3 length equals 15 residues. J lost 7 bases, V lost 3 bases, and 4 bases had no gene match.

CDR3 in DNA: TGTGCCAGCACCTCCGGAGGTACGCAGTATTTT. Its translation is CASTSGGTQYF. V is TRBV12-3 or TRBV12-4 and J is TRBJ2-3; possible D gene TRBD2, 5 bases. V lost 7 bases to trimming and J lost 8 bases, with 10 bases between them. The CDR3 runs to 11 residues.

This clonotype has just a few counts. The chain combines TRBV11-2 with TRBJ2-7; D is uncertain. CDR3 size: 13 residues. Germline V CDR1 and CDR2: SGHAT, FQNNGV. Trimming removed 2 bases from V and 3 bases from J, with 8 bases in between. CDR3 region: CASSLKSRYEQYF. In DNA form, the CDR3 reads TGTGCCAGCAGCTTAAAGTCGCGCTACGAGCAGTACTTC.

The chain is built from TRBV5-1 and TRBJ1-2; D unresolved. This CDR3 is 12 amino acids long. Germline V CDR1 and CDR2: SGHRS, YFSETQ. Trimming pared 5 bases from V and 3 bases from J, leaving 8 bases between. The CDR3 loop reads CASSYGDYGYTF. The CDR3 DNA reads TGCGCCAGCAGTTACGGTGACTATGGCTACACCTTC.

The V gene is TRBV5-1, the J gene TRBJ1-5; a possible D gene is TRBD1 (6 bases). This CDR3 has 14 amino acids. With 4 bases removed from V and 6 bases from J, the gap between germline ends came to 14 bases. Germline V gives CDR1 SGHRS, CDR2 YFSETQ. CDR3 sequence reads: CASSGGGWGQPQHF. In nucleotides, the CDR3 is TGCGCCAGCAGCGGGGGGGGCTGGGGTCAGCCCCAGCATTTT.

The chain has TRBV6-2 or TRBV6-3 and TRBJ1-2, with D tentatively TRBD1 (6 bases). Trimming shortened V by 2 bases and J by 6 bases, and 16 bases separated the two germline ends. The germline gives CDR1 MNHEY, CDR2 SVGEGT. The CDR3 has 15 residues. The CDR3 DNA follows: TGTGCCAGCAGTTACCCTTCGACAGGTGAAAATGGCTACACCTTC. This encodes CASSYPSTGENGYTF.

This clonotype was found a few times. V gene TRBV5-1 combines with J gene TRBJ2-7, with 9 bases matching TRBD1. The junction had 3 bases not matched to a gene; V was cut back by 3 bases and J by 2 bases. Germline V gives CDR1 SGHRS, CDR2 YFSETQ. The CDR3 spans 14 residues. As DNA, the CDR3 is TGCGCCAGCAGCTCGGGACAGGGAACCTACGAGCAGTACTTC. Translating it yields CASSSGQGTYEQYF.

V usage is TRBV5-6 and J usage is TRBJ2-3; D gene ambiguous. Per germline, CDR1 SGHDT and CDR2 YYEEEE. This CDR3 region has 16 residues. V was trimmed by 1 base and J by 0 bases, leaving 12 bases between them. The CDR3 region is CASSLPRQPSTDTQYF. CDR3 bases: TGTGCCAGCAGCTTGCCCCGGCAGCCTAGCACAGATACGCAGTATTTT.

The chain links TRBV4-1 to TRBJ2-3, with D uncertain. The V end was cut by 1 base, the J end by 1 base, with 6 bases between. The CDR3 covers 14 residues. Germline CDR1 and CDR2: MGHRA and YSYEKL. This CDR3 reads CASSQVDGTDTQYF. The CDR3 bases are TGCGCCAGCAGCCAAGTCGACGGCACAGATACGCAGTATTTT.

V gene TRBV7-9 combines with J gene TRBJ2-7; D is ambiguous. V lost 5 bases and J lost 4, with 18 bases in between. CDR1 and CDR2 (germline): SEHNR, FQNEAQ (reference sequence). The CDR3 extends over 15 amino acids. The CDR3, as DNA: TGTGCCAGCAGCCCCGGGCGGACCGTCAGGTACGAGCAGTACTTC. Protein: CASSPGRTVRYEQYF. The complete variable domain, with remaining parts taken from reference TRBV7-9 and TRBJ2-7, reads DTGVSQNPRHKITKRGQNVTFRCDPISEHNRLYWYRQTLGQGPEFLTYFQNEAQLEKSRLLSDRFSAERPKGSFSTLEIQRTEQGDSAMYLCASSPGRTVRYEQYFGPGTRLTVT.

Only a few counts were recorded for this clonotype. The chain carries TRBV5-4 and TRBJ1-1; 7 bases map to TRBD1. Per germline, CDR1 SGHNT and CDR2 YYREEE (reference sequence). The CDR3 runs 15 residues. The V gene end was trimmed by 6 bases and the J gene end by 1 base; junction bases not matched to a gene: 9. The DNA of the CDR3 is TGTGCCAGCACCCCCTACAGGGGACAGAACACTGAAGCTTTCTTT. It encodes CASTPYRGQNTEAFF.

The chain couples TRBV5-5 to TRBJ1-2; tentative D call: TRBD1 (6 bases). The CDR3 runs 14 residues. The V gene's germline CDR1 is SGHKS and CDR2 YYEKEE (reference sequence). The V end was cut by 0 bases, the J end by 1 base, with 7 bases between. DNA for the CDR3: TGTGCCAGCAGCTTGGAGGACAGTAACTATGGCTACACCTTC. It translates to CASSLEDSNYGYTF.

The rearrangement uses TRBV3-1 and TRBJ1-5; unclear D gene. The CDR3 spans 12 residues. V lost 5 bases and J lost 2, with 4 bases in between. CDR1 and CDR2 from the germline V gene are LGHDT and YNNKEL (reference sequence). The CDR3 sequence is CASSTRNQPQHF. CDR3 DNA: TGTGCCAGCAGCACCCGCAATCAGCCCCAGCATTTT.

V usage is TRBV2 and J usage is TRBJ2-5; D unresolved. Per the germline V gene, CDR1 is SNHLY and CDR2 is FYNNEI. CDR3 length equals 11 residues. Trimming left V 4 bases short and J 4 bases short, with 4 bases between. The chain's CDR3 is CASSAGETQYF. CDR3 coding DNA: TGTGCCAGCAGTGCTGGAGAGACCCAGTACTTC.

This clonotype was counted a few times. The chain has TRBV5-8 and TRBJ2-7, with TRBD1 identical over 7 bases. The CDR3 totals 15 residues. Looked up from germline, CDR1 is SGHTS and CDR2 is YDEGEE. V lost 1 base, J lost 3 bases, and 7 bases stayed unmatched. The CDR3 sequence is CASSLWTGRIYEQYF. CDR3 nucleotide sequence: TGTGCCAGCAGCTTGTGGACAGGACGCATCTACGAGCAGTACTTC.

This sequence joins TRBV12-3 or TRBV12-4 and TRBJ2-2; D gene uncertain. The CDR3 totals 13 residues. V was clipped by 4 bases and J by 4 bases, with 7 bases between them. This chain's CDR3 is CASSSRLTGELFF. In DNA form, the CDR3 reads TGTGCCAGCAGTTCCAGACTCACCGGGGAGCTGTTTTTT.